Following are 27 T cell receptor beta chains from one sample sequenced in a study of CD8 T cells in ankylosing spondylitis. General study findings and limits: The study identified a TCR beta motif of several highly homologous variants that appeared characteristic of ankylosing spondylitis blood.

Their target antigens are unknown. TCRdb re-analysed the 5' RACE reads in MiXCR, keeping a single row per CDR3 protein. The profile shows a few hundred thousand distinct CDR3 sequences, around 22% of them singletons. The specimen sequenced was blood, either unsorted or a sorted T cell fraction (not recorded which). These receptors came from a male donor with ankylosing spondylitis.

This clonotype was seen many times. The rearrangement uses TRBV5-1 and TRBJ1-2, with TRBD1 matching 10 bases. V was clipped by 0 bases and J by 4 bases; unmatched bases: 3. Germline values: CDR1 SGHRS, CDR2 YFSETQ. The CDR3 is made up of 15 amino acids. CDR3 sequence: CASSLGTGGAYGYTF. The CDR3 DNA is TGCGCCAGCAGCTTGGGGACAGGGGGTGCCTATGGCTACACCTTC. The full variable domain, with the rest looked up from reference TRBV5-1 and TRBJ1-2, is KAGVTQTPRYLIKTRGQQVTLSCSPISGHRSVSWYQQTPGQGLQFLFEYFSETQRNKGNFPGRFSGRQFSNSRSEMNVSTLELGDSALYLCASSLGTGGAYGYTFGSGTRLTVV.

This clonotype has just a few counts. The CDR3 spells CSAKIAGGRLEQFF. Written as DNA, the CDR3 is TGCAGTGCTAAAATAGCGGGAGGAAGGTTAGAGCAGTTCTTC. V and J are TRBV20-1 and TRBJ2-1; 10 bases agree with TRBD2. CDR1 is DFQATT and CDR2 is SNEGSKA in the germline V gene (reference sequence). Trimming at V came to 4 bases and at J to 10 bases, leaving 10 bases not matched to a gene. The CDR3 is made up of 14 amino acids.

A few counts support this clonotype. This chain links TRBV20-1 with TRBJ1-1, with no clear D. V was cut by 6 bases and J by 0 bases, with 11 bases left in between. The germline CDR1 and CDR2 sequences are DFQATT and SNEGSKA (reference sequence). The CDR3 is 13 amino acids. The CDR3 loop is CSARAVVNTEAFF. The CDR3 DNA reads TGCAGTGCCCGCGCTGTAGTGAACACTGAAGCTTTCTTT.

This clonotype has more than one count but fewer than ten. The chain combines TRBV12-3 or TRBV12-4 with TRBJ2-3; D unclear. The CDR3 contains 15 residues. Trimming stripped 3 bases from V and 0 bases from J, with 10 bases between. In nucleotides, the CDR3 is TGTGCCAGCAGTTTGATGTGGGCCAGCACAGATACGCAGTATTTT. Amino acid sequence: CASSLMWASTDTQYF.

This clonotype came up a few times. The J gene is TRBJ2-2, the V gene TRBV4-3; D is uncertain. The CDR3 totals 15 residues. V was clipped by 2 bases and J by 2 bases, with 9 bases between them. The germline V gene has CDR1 LGHNA and CDR2 YSLEER. CDR3 sequence: CASSQRRVNTGELFF. In DNA, the CDR3 is TGCGCCAGCAGCCAAAGACGAGTAAACACCGGGGAGCTGTTTTTT.

This clonotype was counted a few times. The rearrangement links TRBV6-2 or TRBV6-3 to TRBJ2-1, with D perhaps matching TRBD2 (6 bases). The germline CDR1 and CDR2 sequences are MNHEY and SVGEGT. The CDR3 loop spans 14 amino acids. The V gene lost 7 bases and the J gene lost 8 bases, with 18 bases spanning the gap. The CDR3 sequence is CASTLLGEEDEQFF. CDR3 DNA: TGTGCCAGCACCCTCCTGGGGGAGGAGGATGAGCAGTTCTTC.

A note on this clonotype: This could be a read error, since a much larger clone is one nucleotide away. V gene TRBV7-2 combines with J gene TRBJ2-1, with D tentatively TRBD1 (6 bases). The better agreement between TRBJ2-7 and the DNA end casts doubt on the J call. The CDR3 is 13 amino acids. CDR1 is SGHTA, CDR2 FQGNSA, per germline. CDR3 amino acids: CASSSDRNNEQYF. CDR3 in DNA: TGTGCCAGCAGCTCGGACAGAAACAATGAGCAGTACTTC.

This chain links TRBV29-1 with TRBJ2-5, with 7 bases identical to TRBD2. From germline, CDR1 is SQVTM and CDR2 ANQGSEA. The CDR3 runs 14 residues. J was trimmed by 5 bases and V by 2 bases; bases with no gene match: 8. Here the CDR3 DNA reads TGCAGCGTTGAATTGGGGAGGGATGGGGAGACCCAGTACTTC. It specifies CSVELGRDGETQYF.

This clonotype was detected a few times. This chain joins TRBV18 and TRBJ2-7; D perhaps matches TRBD1 (6 bases). V was shortened by 1 base and J by 0 bases, with 13 bases between the two germline ends. The CDR3 runs to 16 residues. In germline, CDR1 is KGHSH, CDR2 LQKENI. The CDR3 region is CASSPLGQISSYEQYF. The CDR3 nucleotides are TGTGCCAGCTCACCACTAGGACAGATTAGCTCCTACGAGCAGTACTTC.

V gene TRBV30 combines with J gene TRBJ1-4; 7 bases match TRBD1. The CDR3 contains 14 residues. The V gene end was trimmed by 3 bases and the J gene end by 8 bases; junction bases not matched to a gene: 9. Germline V CDR1 and CDR2: GTSNPN, SVGIG (reference sequence). In nucleotides, the CDR3 is TGTGCCTGGAGGCCAACGGACAGGCTAGAAAAACTGTTTTTT. Amino acids: CAWRPTDRLEKLFF.

V and J are TRBV19 and TRBJ2-7; D is perhaps TRBD2 (5 bases). V was shortened by 7 bases and J by 2 bases, with 15 bases between the two germline ends. This CDR3 contains 14 residues. CDR1 and CDR2 from the germline V gene are LNHDA and SQIVND (reference sequence). The CDR3 nucleotides are TGTGCCAGTACGGCCCGGGGTGGGCCCTACGAGCAGTACTTC. Its protein product is CASTARGGPYEQYF.

This clonotype was seen a handful of times. The gene calls are TRBV7-2 and TRBJ2-1, with D possibly matching TRBD1 (6 bases). Germline V gene lookup returns CDR1 SGHTA and CDR2 FQGNSA. This CDR3 region has 15 residues. V dropped 5 bases and J dropped 1 base, with 12 bases sitting between them. The CDR3 here is CASSTTRGSYNEQFF. The CDR3 coding sequence is TGTGCCAGCAGCACAACTAGGGGGTCCTACAATGAGCAGTTCTTC.

The rearrangement joins TRBV10-3 to TRBJ2-2; D is possibly TRBD1 (6 bases). Per the germline V gene, CDR1 is ENHRY and CDR2 is SYGVKD. CDR3 length: 16 amino acids. The V end lost 5 bases, the J end lost 0 bases, and 13 bases lay between the germline ends. The CDR3 coding sequence is TGTGCCATCAGTTCAATGACAGGATCGAACACCGGGGAGCTGTTTTTT. Amino acid sequence: CAISSMTGSNTGELFF.

In this sample, this clonotype turned up a few times. This chain joins TRBV29-1 and TRBJ1-1; D gene unclear. The CDR3 consists of 13 residues. Trimming shortened V by 4 bases and J by 0 bases, and 9 bases separated the two germline ends. Germline loops: CDR1 SQVTM, CDR2 ANQGSEA. The CDR3 DNA reads TGCAGCGTTGGCGGCAGATTGAACACTGAAGCTTTCTTT. Residues: CSVGGRLNTEAFF. Full variable domain (missing parts from reference TRBV29-1 and TRBJ1-1): SAVISQKPSRDICQRGTSLTIQCQVDSQVTMMFWYRQQPGQSLTLIATANQGSEATYESGFVIDKFPISRPNLTFSTLTVSNMSPEDSSIYLCSVGGRLNTEAFFGQGTRLTVV.

This clonotype was observed a handful of times. The J gene is TRBJ2-7, the V gene TRBV7-2; a possible D gene is TRBD1 (6 bases). V was trimmed by 1 base and J by 0 bases, leaving 10 bases between them. The germline V gene has CDR1 SGHTA and CDR2 FQGNSA. The CDR3 sequence is 15 residues long. This chain's CDR3 is CASSLGRGSSYEQYF. CDR3 DNA sequence: TGTGCCAGCAGCTTAGGTAGGGGGAGCTCCTACGAGCAGTACTTC.

This clonotype was detected only a few times. The chain joins TRBV7-7 to TRBJ2-7; 9 nucleotides match TRBD2. V dropped 5 bases and J dropped 5; count of bases not matched to a gene: 10. The CDR3 has 15 residues. Germline loops: CDR1 SSHAT, CDR2 FNYEAQ (reference sequence). The CDR3 nucleotides are TGTGCCAGCAGCCCCTTAGCGGGAGTGAACGACGAGCAGTACTTC. Its translation is CASSPLAGVNDEQYF.

The genes are TRBV12-3 or TRBV12-4 and TRBJ2-3, with 8 positions matching TRBD1. Trimming took 6 bases from V and 0 from J; bases not matched to a gene: 5. The CDR3 loop spans 15 amino acids. CDR3 protein: CASSGTGQSTDTQYF. CDR3 coding DNA: TGTGCCAGCAGCGGGACAGGCCAAAGCACAGATACGCAGTATTTT.

This chain links TRBV6-2 or TRBV6-3 with TRBJ2-3, with 11 bases fitting TRBD2. The CDR3 covers 16 residues. Germline V gene data show CDR1 as MNHEY and CDR2 as SVGEGT. Unmatched junction bases numbered 6, after V lost 6 bases and J lost 1 base. In DNA, the CDR3 is TGTGCCAGCAGCTTTACTAGCGGGAGAGGCACAGATACGCAGTATTTT. Translating gives CASSFTSGRGTDTQYF.

The rearrangement joins TRBV28 to TRBJ2-2, with 9 bases lining up with TRBD2. The germline gives CDR1 MDHEN, CDR2 SYDVKM. V was pared by 4 bases and J by 7 bases, with 16 bases of the junction left unmatched. The CDR3 totals 18 residues. CDR3 region: CASSSRGSGRDHGGELFF. In DNA, the CDR3 is TGTGCCAGCAGTTCCCGGGGTAGCGGGAGAGATCATGGCGGGGAGCTGTTTTTT.

Only a few counts were recorded for this clonotype. This chain links TRBV5-6 with TRBJ1-6; 8 bases fit TRBD1. Germline V gives CDR1 SGHDT, CDR2 YYEEEE. CDR3 length equals 16 residues. V shed 1 base and J 7 bases; nucleotides not matched to a gene: 7. CDR3 region: CASSLRAGGANSPLHF. The CDR3 region has the DNA TGTGCCAGCAGCTTGAGGGCAGGGGGCGCGAATTCACCCCTCCACTTT.

In its sample, this clonotype was seen a few times. The gene calls are TRBV6-4 and TRBJ2-7; maybe TRBD2 (5 bases). Trimming took off 4 bases at V and 2 bases at J, with 15 bases between the two ends. The CDR3 contains 15 residues. Germline V gene lookup returns CDR1 MRHNA and CDR2 SNTAGT. The CDR3 region has the DNA TGTGCCAGCAGTGGAAGCGGAAACCCTCCCTACGAGCAGTACTTC. This codes for CASSGSGNPPYEQYF.

In its sample, this clonotype was seen a few times. The chain carries TRBV7-8 and TRBJ1-5; 9 positions agree with TRBD1. This CDR3 is built from 16 residues. Germline CDR1 SGHVS, CDR2 FQNEAQ. Losses at the gene ends were 5 bases for V and 4 bases for J; bases not matched to a gene: 9. The CDR3 reads CASSLQDRGGNQPQHF. DNA for the CDR3: TGTGCCAGCAGCCTCCAGGACAGGGGAGGGAATCAGCCCCAGCATTTT. Together with reference TRBV7-8 and TRBJ1-5, the CDR3 gives the full variable domain: GAGVSQSPRYKVAKRGQDVALRCDPISGHVSLFWYQQALGQGPEFLTYFQNEAQLDKSGLPSDRFFAERPEGSVSTLKIQRTQQEDSAVYLCASSLQDRGGNQPQHFGDGTRLSIL.

This chain connects TRBV5-1 to TRBJ2-5, with D perhaps matching TRBD2 (5 bases). This CDR3 is 13 amino acids long. The V gene's germline CDR1 is SGHRS and CDR2 YFSETQ. Trimming shortened V by 6 bases and J by 1 base, and 10 bases separated the two germline ends. CDR3 residues: CASTRGSQETQYF. The CDR3 bases are TGCGCCAGCACCCGGGGAAGCCAAGAGACCCAGTACTTC.

CDR3 region: CATSDGALDTQYF. The CDR3 DNA reads TGTGCCACCAGTGATGGAGCTCTAGATACGCAGTATTTT. This sequence joins TRBV24-1 and TRBJ2-3; no clear D. The germline V and J ends were trimmed by 3 bases and 5 bases, with 8 bases remaining between them. CDR3 size: 13 residues. Germline V gene data show CDR1 as KGHDR and CDR2 as SFDVKD.

The rearrangement uses TRBV7-8 and TRBJ2-7; unclear D gene. V lost 1 base and J lost 2, with 9 bases in between. This CDR3 region has 14 residues. Germline loops: CDR1 SGHVS, CDR2 FQNEAQ. CDR3 amino acids: CASSLDSKAYEQYF. CDR3 DNA sequence: TGTGCCAGCAGCTTAGACAGCAAGGCCTACGAGCAGTACTTC.

The chain recombines TRBV5-1 with TRBJ2-2, with TRBD1 as a possible D gene (5 bases). The V and J ends lost 1 base and 6 bases respectively, with 16 bases between them. Germline CDR1 SGHRS, CDR2 YFSETQ. The CDR3 loop spans 16 amino acids. In DNA, the CDR3 is TGCGCCAGCAGCTTGCTTTGGGGCGTCGAGGCCGGGGAGCTGTTTTTT. Residues: CASSLLWGVEAGELFF.

This clonotype appeared a few times. The chain links TRBV5-1 to TRBJ2-3; 11 bases map to TRBD2. V shed 2 bases, J shed 0 bases, and the junction held 8 bases outside the gene matches. The CDR3 loop spans 18 amino acids. Looked up from germline, CDR1 is SGHRS and CDR2 is YFSETQ. CDR3 in DNA: TGCGCCAGCAGCTTTGGGACTAGCGGTACTTCTAGCACAGATACGCAGTATTTT. Amino acids: CASSFGTSGTSSTDTQYF.